The T cell receptor beta chain described here comes from a study of T cell repertoires in ileal Crohn's disease. About the study: Patients had a median roughly 8-year disease duration, and approximately 35% were active smokers. Study conclusions and caveats: Sorted CD8 T cells held more high-frequency clones than CD4.

Only in-frame clones appear in the TCRdb table, and some are missing; sequencing was by immunoSEQ multiplex PCR. The sample shows about 4,500 clones, under 85% of them seen only once. The V segment lost 3 bases and the J segment 2 bases; nucleotides outside the gene matches: 13. Per germline, CDR1 SGHRS and CDR2 YFSETQ. This CDR3 is built from 18 residues. As concerns this clone: Its antigen is unidentified.

This receptor was identified in an adult with Crohn's disease. The chain couples TRBV5-1 to TRBJ2-1; the match to TRBD2 covers 8 bases. The sample comprised ileal tissue. The CDR3, as DNA: TGCGCCAGCAGCTCACGACTAGGACTAGCCGATCCCTACAATGAGCAGTTCTTC. Its translation: CASSSRLGLADPYNEQFF.